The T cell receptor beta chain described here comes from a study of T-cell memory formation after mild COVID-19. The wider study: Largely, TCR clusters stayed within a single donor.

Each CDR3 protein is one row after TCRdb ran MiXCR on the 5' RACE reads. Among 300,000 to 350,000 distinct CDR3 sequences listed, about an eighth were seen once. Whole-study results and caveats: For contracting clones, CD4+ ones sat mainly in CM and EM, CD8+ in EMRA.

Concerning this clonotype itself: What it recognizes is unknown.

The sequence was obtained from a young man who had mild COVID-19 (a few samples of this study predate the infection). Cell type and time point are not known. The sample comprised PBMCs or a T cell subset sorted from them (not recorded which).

In DNA, the CDR3 is TGTGCCATGACAGTTACTAGCAATCAGCCCCAGCATTTT. As protein: CAMTVTSNQPQHF. The rearrangement links TRBV10-3 to TRBJ1-5; D is possibly TRBD1 (5 bases). The CDR3 contains 13 residues. Germline values: CDR1 ENHRY, CDR2 SYGVKD. The V gene lost 9 bases and the J gene lost 0 bases, with 9 bases spanning the gap.